This T cell receptor beta chain emerged from a study of blood T cells in healthy people across ages (dated by TCRdb to the mid-2010s). For the study in its entirety: In model experiments, template switching captured roughly one uniquely barcoded TCR beta cDNA molecule for every two T cells. To avoid experimental bias, donors of different ages were randomly spread across the sequencing lanes. Two additional independent replicas of 1 million unique cDNA reads from the same blood draw were analyzed for two donors (one aged 18 to 29 and one aged 80 or older). To track age-related changes in TCR beta repertoire diversity, the study relied on deep sequencing normalized with unique cDNA molecular identifiers. Four age groups were formed from the donors: young (average 16 years), middle-aged (around 41), aged (62) and long-lived (about 80).

Receptors were amplified or captured by 5' RACE. Sequencer: Illumina HiSeq 2500. The second PCR ran for roughly 7 to 11 cycles and used a J-beta primer mix along with a sample-barcoded 5' primer. A template-switch 5' adaptor carrying 12 random nucleotides introduced a unique molecular identifier onto each TCR beta cDNA molecule. At least 3 million CDR3-containing paired-end reads were obtained from each sample. All of the RNA was converted into first-strand cDNA using the Mint cDNA synthesis kit, with a TRBC-specific oligonucleotide serving as the primer. Following uracil-DNA glycosylase treatment, all cDNA underwent a first 18-cycle PCR with the universal primers M1SS and BC2_uni_R. Per the source publication's procedure: Normalization of each sample was performed by random selection of 1 million high-quality reads, each carrying a distinct molecular identifier. Instead of being binned into consensus sequences, reads with shared molecular identifiers were discarded. MiTCR, run with a Q25 quality threshold and the strictest error-elimination algorithm, handled CDR3 identification, clonotype clustering and error correction. A nonparametric unseen species model using Euler transformation provided a lower-bound estimate of total TCR beta diversity. Using fastp trimming at Q25 and MiXCR clonotype assembly, TCRdb reanalyzed the public sequencing data and kept in-frame beta chains. Identical CDR3 proteins give one entry, which carries the most common genes and DNA. The V and J calls and clone size come from TCRdb's table, not from the authors' own analysis. Present in this sample are about 1,800,000 distinct CDR3 sequences, 28% of which were seen just once. Of the sample, more than 6% falls within the top ten clones.

CDR1 and CDR2 are read off the germline V gene as MNHEY and SVGAGI. Including cysteine and phenylalanine, the CDR3 has 12 amino acids. Left in the record is the CDR3 DNA by itself, 36 bases read in frame from the first base. Trimming costs V 5 bases and J 3 bases, and their ends lie 7 bases apart. The research as a whole found: Because profiling used bulk unsorted PBMCs, naive and antigen-experienced compartments could not be compared conclusively. Observed TCR beta diversity correlated strongly with the percentage of naive T cells measured by flow cytometry. Compared with the aged group, more naive CD4+ T cells, fewer expanded clones and increased TCR diversity were shown by the long-lived group, suggesting age selection. Estimates of total diversity from one million sequenced T cells were regarded as lower bounds and underestimates. The CMV infection status of donors was not known, potentially confounding age-related changes in expanded clonotypes. Observed TCR beta diversity per million T cells fell roughly linearly with age, and a significant reduction was already apparent by age around 40.

Donors were around 37 systemically healthy Caucasian individuals from Russia aged roughly 6 to 90 years. Each donor gave ten milliliters of peripheral blood, drawn into EDTA-treated Vacutainer tubes. Ficoll-Paque density-gradient centrifugation was used to isolate PBMCs, with at least 6.5 million obtained per sample. Total RNA was extracted from PBMCs with Trizol reagent, with at least 5 micrograms obtained per sample. For every donor, an aliquot of PBMCs went through flow cytometry to measure the percentages of naive CD45RAhigh/CD27high T cells. A note on this clonotype: This receptor's antigen is unknown. One base away there is no much larger clone; base qualities are not given.

The sequenced sample was blood. The receptor was isolated from a woman aged 25-40 years in good health. The chain is assembled from TRBV6-5 and TRBJ1-1, and TRBD1 may be the D gene, going by 6 matching bases. The base sequence is TGTGCCAGCAGTCGGACAGACACTGAAGCTTTCTTT. Its amino acids are CASSRTDTEAFF.